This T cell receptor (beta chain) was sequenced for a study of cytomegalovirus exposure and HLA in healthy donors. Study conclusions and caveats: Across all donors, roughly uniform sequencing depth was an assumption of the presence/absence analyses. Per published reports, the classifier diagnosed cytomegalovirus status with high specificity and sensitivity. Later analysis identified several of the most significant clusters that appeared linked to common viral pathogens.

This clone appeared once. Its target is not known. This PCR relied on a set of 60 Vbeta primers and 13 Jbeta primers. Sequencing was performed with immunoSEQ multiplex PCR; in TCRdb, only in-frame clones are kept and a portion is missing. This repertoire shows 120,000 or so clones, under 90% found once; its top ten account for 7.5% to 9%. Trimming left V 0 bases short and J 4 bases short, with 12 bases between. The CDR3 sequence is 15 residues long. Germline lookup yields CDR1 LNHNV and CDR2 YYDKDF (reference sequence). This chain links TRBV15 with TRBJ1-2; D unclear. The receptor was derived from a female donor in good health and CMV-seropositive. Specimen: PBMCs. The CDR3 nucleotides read TGTGCCACCAGCAGAGATCGGGCCGGGATCTATGGCTACACCTTC. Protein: CATSRDRAGIYGYTF.